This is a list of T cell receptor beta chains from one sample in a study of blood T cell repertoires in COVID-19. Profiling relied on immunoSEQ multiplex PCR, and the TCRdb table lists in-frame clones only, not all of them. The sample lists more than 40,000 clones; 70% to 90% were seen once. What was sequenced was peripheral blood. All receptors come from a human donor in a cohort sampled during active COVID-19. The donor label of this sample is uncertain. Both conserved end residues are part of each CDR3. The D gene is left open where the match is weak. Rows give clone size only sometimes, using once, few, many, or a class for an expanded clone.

CASFDRGLGGELFF,TGTGCCAGCTTCGACAGGGGGCTAGGCGGGGAGCTGTTTTTT,TRBD1,TRBV28,TRBJ2-2,once
CAMCPDGGSPLHF,TGTGCCATGTGTCCCGACGGAGGTTCACCCCTCCACTTT,.,TRBV10-3,TRBJ1-6,.
CASSPTGGRGTDTQYF,TGTGCCAGTAGTCCTACAGGGGGCCGGGGCACAGATACGCAGTATTTT,TRBD1,TRBV19,TRBJ2-3,.
CASISRRGGMDTQYF,TGTGCCAGCATCTCACGGCGGGGGGGCATGGATACGCAGTATTTT,TRBD2,TRBV7-2,TRBJ2-3,.
CASSLSTLYEQYF,TGTGCCAGCAGTTTGTCGACTCTCTACGAGCAGTACTTC,.,TRBV12-3/TRBV12-4,TRBJ2-7,.
CASSLLMGGLSGQYF,TGTGCCAGCAGCCTTTTGATGGGGGGTCTTAGTGGGCAGTATTTT,.,TRBV27,TRBJ2-3,.
CASSYRRGGLNTGELFF,TGTGCCAGCAGTTATCGAAGAGGGGGATTAAACACCGGGGAGCTGTTTTTT,.,TRBV6-2/TRBV6-3,TRBJ2-2,.
CAISDSGGSAGELFF,TGTGCCATCAGTGATAGCGGGGGAAGTGCCGGGGAGCTGTTTTTT,TRBD2,TRBV10-3,TRBJ2-2,.
CASSLTFGQGFTDTQYF,TGTGCCAGCAGCTTAACATTTGGACAGGGATTCACAGATACGCAGTATTTT,TRBD1,TRBV7-3,TRBJ2-3,once
CASSRATSGGSTDTQYF,TGTGCCAGCAGCCGGGCGACTAGCGGGGGGAGCACAGATACGCAGTATTTT,TRBD2,TRBV4-2,TRBJ2-3,.